The 18 T cell receptor beta chains below come from one sample, sequenced in a study of blood T cell repertoires in COVID-19. The assay was immunoSEQ multiplex PCR, and TCRdb's table has in-frame clones only and misses some. The table has under 130,000 clones, about 90% seen once. The sequenced sample consisted of peripheral blood. These receptors came from an older woman with acute or convalescent COVID-19.

The rearrangement uses TRBV11-2 and TRBJ1-2; the D is unclear. Germline CDR1 SGHAT, CDR2 FQNNGV. This CDR3 is built from 12 residues. The germline V and J ends were trimmed by 2 bases and 5 bases, with 6 bases remaining between them. The CDR3 coding sequence is TGTGCCAGCAGCTTACCAGGATATGGCTACACCTTC. This encodes CASSLPGYGYTF.

This chain connects TRBV3-1 (or the pseudogene TRBV3-2) to TRBJ2-1; the match to TRBD2 covers 7 bases. CDR3 size: 15 residues. In germline, CDR1 is LGHDT, CDR2 YNNKEL (reference sequence). Losses at the gene ends were 6 bases for V and 1 base for J; bases not matched to a gene: 6. CDR3 nucleotide sequence: TGTGCCAGCAGACTCGGACTAGTGTCCTACAATGAGCAGTTCTTC. It translates to CASRLGLVSYNEQFF.

In its sample, this clone was seen a few times. CDR3 coding DNA: TGTGCCAGCAGTACGGGACAGGTTCAACCAGGCGAGCAGTACTTC. Translation gives CASSTGQVQPGEQYF. V usage is TRBV2 and J usage is TRBJ2-7; 8 nucleotides line up with TRBD1. V lost 5 bases and J lost 6; bases outside the gene matches: 12. CDR1 is SNHLY and CDR2 is FYNNEI in the germline V gene. This CDR3 spans 15 amino acids. Variable domain in full (rest from reference TRBV2 and TRBJ2-7): EPEVTQTPSHQVTQMGQEVILRCVPISNHLYFYWYRQILGQKVEFLVSFYNNEISEKSEIFDDQFSVERPDGSNFTLKIRSTKLEDSAMYFCASSTGQVQPGEQYFGPGTRLTVT.

This clone was detected only a few times. The rearrangement joins TRBV6-5 to TRBJ1-2; TRBD1 might be the D (6 bases). CDR1 MNHEY and CDR2 SVGAGI come from the germline V gene. With 6 bases removed from V and 4 bases from J, the gap between germline ends came to 18 bases. The CDR3 is 15 residues long. CDR3 sequence (DNA): TGTGCCAGCAGGTTCAGGGGCGAGAGTACCTATGGCTACACCTTC. The encoded protein is CASRFRGESTYGYTF.

This clone was counted between two and nine times. Other DNA sequences of this sample code for an identical CDR3. The J gene is TRBJ2-3, the V gene TRBV3-1 (or the pseudogene TRBV3-2), with a possible D match to TRBD2 (5 bases). V was pared by 1 base and J by 1 base, with 6 bases between. There are 14 residues in the CDR3. CDR1 is LGHDT and CDR2 is YNNKEL in the germline V gene (reference sequence). Here the CDR3 reads CASSQGRGTDTQYF. CDR3 nucleotide sequence: TGTGCCAGCAGCCAAGGGCGGGGCACAGATACGCAGTATTTT.

V usage is TRBV3-1 (or the pseudogene TRBV3-2) and J usage is TRBJ2-1; D call uncertain. The CDR3 runs to 16 residues. Deletions cut 3 bases from V and 0 bases from J, with 12 bases between. Germline CDR1 and CDR2: LGHDT and YNNKEL (reference sequence). Here the CDR3 reads CASSQVLLSSYNEQFF. CDR3 coding DNA: TGTGCCAGCAGCCAGGTTCTTCTGAGCTCCTACAATGAGCAGTTCTTC.

The chain employs TRBV5-1 and TRBJ1-3; D is unresolved. Germline V lookup: CDR1 SGHRS, CDR2 YFSETQ. CDR3 length: 15 residues. V was pared by 3 bases and J by 0 bases, with 10 bases between. CDR3 sequence: CASSSEDHSGNTIYF. The CDR3 DNA reads as TGCGCCAGCAGCTCGGAGGACCACTCTGGAAACACCATATATTTT.

The genes are TRBV10-2 and TRBJ2-7; maybe TRBD2 (5 bases). The ends were cut back, 0 bases at V and 3 bases at J, with 9 bases in the middle. The CDR3 is made up of 14 amino acids. Germline V gives CDR1 WSHSY, CDR2 SAAADI. The CDR3: CASSESRARYEQYF. The CDR3 coding sequence is TGCGCCAGCAGTGAGTCGCGGGCGCGCTACGAGCAGTACTTC.

V usage is TRBV7-3 and J usage is TRBJ2-3; maybe TRBD1 (5 bases). The V gene lost 5 bases and the J gene lost 2 bases, with 20 bases spanning the gap. CDR1 is SGHTA, CDR2 FQGTGA, per germline. This CDR3 is 17 amino acids long. The CDR3 sequence is CASSPSHTEGATDTQYF. CDR3 sequence (DNA): TGTGCCAGCAGCCCCTCTCACACCGAAGGGGCCACAGATACGCAGTATTTT.

Only a few counts were recorded for this clone. The CDR3, as DNA: TGTGCCAGCAGCTACGACCGGGACAGGGGGTGTCTTAATCAGCCCCAGCATTTT. Translated: CASSYDRDRGCLNQPQHF. The V gene is TRBV21-1, the J gene TRBJ1-5; the table's D call of TRBD1 was not tested on the DNA. TRBV21-1 is noted as a pseudogene. The CDR3 runs to 18 residues.

V is TRBV25-1 and J is TRBJ2-3; D not resolved. The CDR3 runs 14 residues. CDR1 MGHDK and CDR2 SYGVNS come from the germline V gene. Trimming left V 4 bases short and J 6 bases short, with 14 bases between. CDR3 in amino acids: CASSVAVTRDTQYF. Here the CDR3 DNA reads TGTGCCAGCAGTGTAGCTGTGACGAGGGATACGCAGTATTTT. The full variable domain, its missing parts supplied by reference TRBV25-1 and TRBJ2-3, is EADIYQTPRYLVIGTGKKITLECSQTMGHDKMYWYQQDPGMELHLIHYSYGVNSTEKGDLSSESTVSRIRTEHFPLTLESARPSHTSQYLCASSVAVTRDTQYFGPGTRLTVL.

V is TRBV18 and J is TRBJ1-5, with D perhaps TRBD1 (6 bases). The V end was cut by 6 bases, the J end by 1 base, with 10 bases between. CDR1 KGHSH and CDR2 LQKENI come from the germline V gene. CDR3 length equals 14 residues. CDR3 sequence (DNA): TGTGCCAGCTCGGCGGGGGGCAGCAATCAGCCCCAGCATTTT. Translation gives CASSAGGSNQPQHF.

V and J are TRBV6-6 and TRBJ1-2, with D possibly TRBD1 on 6 matching bases. Deletions cut 7 bases from V and 2 bases from J, with 8 bases between. The germline V gene has CDR1 MNHNY and CDR2 SVGAGI (reference sequence). CDR3 length: 12 amino acids. CDR3 bases: TGTGCCAGCAATGGACAGAACTATGGCTACACCTTC. It is translated as CASNGQNYGYTF.

V gene TRBV19 combines with J gene TRBJ1-5; TRBD1 aligns across 8 bases. Germline V CDR1 and CDR2: LNHDA, SQIVND (reference sequence). This CDR3 is 17 amino acids long. V gave up 5 bases and J gave up 4 bases; unmatched junction bases: 13. CDR3 nucleotide sequence: TGTGCCAGTAGTTCCTCAGGGGGCGCAGGACCTAATCAGCCCCAGCATTTT. It specifies CASSSSGGAGPNQPQHF.

The chain carries TRBV25-1 and TRBJ1-1; D is uncertain. Trimming removed 1 base at V and 1 base at J, with 16 bases between. Germline V lookup: CDR1 MGHDK, CDR2 SYGVNS. CDR3 length: 17 residues. CDR3 DNA sequence: TGTGCCAGCAGTGAATCAGTTTTGGGCCCCGAGAACACTGAAGCTTTCTTT. Amino acid sequence: CASSESVLGPENTEAFF.

V and J are TRBV19 and TRBJ1-3; D possibly corresponds to TRBD1 (6 bases). This CDR3 has 18 residues. Trimming shortened V by 1 base and J by 0 bases, and 16 bases separated the two germline ends. In germline, CDR1 is LNHDA, CDR2 SQIVND (reference sequence). CDR3 in DNA: TGTGCCAGTAGTATAGTCTGGAGTGGACAGACCTCTGGAAACACCATATATTTT. This sequence encodes CASSIVWSGQTSGNTIYF.

The chain links TRBV5-1 to TRBJ2-7, with D possibly matching TRBD1 (6 bases). Germline V gives CDR1 SGHRS, CDR2 YFSETQ. V was shortened by 2 bases and J by 0 bases, with 9 bases between the two germline ends. The CDR3 has 14 amino acids. The CDR3 DNA reads as TGCGCCAGCAGCTTAGGACAGATCTCCTACGAGCAGTACTTC. The encoded protein is CASSLGQISYEQYF.

The gene calls are TRBV7-9 and TRBJ1-6; no clear D gene. The V end was cut by 5 bases, the J end by 7 bases, with 9 bases between. This CDR3 comprises 13 residues. Germline loops: CDR1 SEHNR, CDR2 FQNEAQ (reference sequence). DNA of the CDR3: TGTGCCAGCAGCGGCCGGGAGAATTCACCCCTCCACTTT. The encoded protein is CASSGRENSPLHF. Looking up the rest from reference TRBV7-9 and TRBJ1-6 gives the full variable domain: DTGVSQNPRHKITKRGQNVTFRCDPISEHNRLYWYRQTLGQGPEFLTYFQNEAQLEKSRLLSDRFSAERPKGSFSTLEIQRTEQGDSAMYLCASSGRENSPLHFGNGTRLTVT.